The 13 T cell receptor beta chains below were found in one sample sequenced in a study of post-analysis software for immune sequencing data. TCR beta cDNA libraries included unique molecular identifiers. TCRdb re-called the PCR reads with MiXCR, one entry per CDR3 protein. Of hundreds of thousands of distinct CDR3 sequences listed, around 64% are singletons. Findings of the study overall: Controls had lower frequencies than patients of roughly five TRBV segments, which included TRBV5-6, TRBV5-1 and TRBV20-1.

No antigen has been assigned to these receptors. Sequenced material: blood. The receptors originated from a girl aged 2 to 9 with multiple sclerosis.

J is TRBJ1-2 and V is TRBV4-1; D possibly corresponds to TRBD1 (6 bases). This CDR3 is 15 amino acids long. V gave up 4 bases and J gave up 4 bases, with 16 bases separating them. Germline V CDR1 and CDR2: MGHRA, YSYEKL. CDR3 nucleotide sequence: TGCGCCAGCAGCCCTAAAGAGGGGGACGTCTATGGCTACACCTTC. Its protein product is CASSPKEGDVYGYTF.

This chain's CDR3 is CASSWLGEQFF. The CDR3 DNA reads as TGTGCCAGCAGCTGGTTGGGTGAGCAGTTCTTC. V gene TRBV6-5 combines with J gene TRBJ2-1; no definite D call. The V and J ends lost 6 bases and 9 bases respectively, with 9 bases between them. The CDR3 consists of 11 residues. The germline V gene has CDR1 MNHEY and CDR2 SVGAGI.

This chain links TRBV6-1 with TRBJ2-1; D perhaps matches TRBD1 (6 bases). Germline V CDR1 and CDR2: MNHNS, SASEGT. The V and J ends lost 6 bases and 6 bases respectively, with 24 bases between them. The CDR3 consists of 17 residues. CDR3 amino acids: CASRKAGGREYGNEQFF. The CDR3 region has the DNA TGTGCCAGCAGGAAAGCTGGGGGCAGGGAGTATGGCAATGAGCAGTTCTTC.

This chain uses TRBV11-2 with TRBJ2-1; maybe TRBD2 (6 bases). Germline-derived CDR1 and CDR2 are SGHAT and FQNNGV. V gave up 2 bases and J gave up 10 bases, with 18 bases separating them. CDR3 length equals 15 residues. The CDR3: CASSLLLAGTGEQFF. Written as DNA, the CDR3 is TGTGCCAGCAGCTTATTACTAGCAGGGACGGGGGAGCAGTTCTTC.

A note on this clonotype: An end of the junction does not agree with germline; a read error may underlie this. This chain links TRBV27 with TRBJ2-1, with 9 bases fitting TRBD1. The CDR3 totals 17 residues. Germline CDR1 and CDR2: MNHEY and SMNVEV (reference sequence). The CDR3 DNA follows: TGTGCCAGCAGTATATGGGCCGGGACAGGGTCCTACAGTGAGCAGTTCTTC. This translates into CASSIWAGTGSYSEQFF.

The chain employs TRBV7-9 and TRBJ1-5; 7 nucleotides align to TRBD1. In germline, CDR1 is SEHNR, CDR2 FQNEAQ (reference sequence). V dropped 0 bases and J dropped 1; count of bases not matched to a gene: 6. The CDR3 extends over 17 amino acids. CDR3 sequence: CASSLAWTGGSNQPQHF. The CDR3 nucleotides are TGTGCCAGCAGCTTAGCCTGGACAGGAGGAAGCAATCAGCCCCAGCATTTT.

This rearrangement joins TRBV29-1 to TRBJ2-4, with D perhaps matching TRBD2 (7 bases). Near its end, the DNA agrees better with TRBJ2-5, so the J call may be wrong. CDR1 SQVTM and CDR2 ANQGSEA come from the germline V gene. CDR3 length: 13 amino acids. CDR3 coding DNA: TGCAGCGTTGACCGGGGGGCGCGGGAGACCCAGTACTTC. Translation gives CSVDRGARETQYF.

The CDR3 bases are TGTGCCAGCAGTGAAGTAGCGGGGGGCTACGAGCAGTACTTC. Protein sequence: CASSEVAGGYEQYF. This chain links TRBV12-3 or TRBV12-4 with TRBJ2-7; 10 bases align to TRBD2. V shed 5 bases, J shed 3 bases, and the junction held 4 bases outside the gene matches. This CDR3 region has 14 residues.

This chain uses TRBV7-2 with TRBJ2-3; D is perhaps TRBD2 (6 bases). Deletions cut 6 bases from V and 1 base from J, with 11 bases between. Germline CDR1 SGHTA, CDR2 FQGNSA. The CDR3 contains 14 residues. CDR3 coding DNA: TGTGCCAGCAGACCCGCTAGCGGCACAGATACGCAGTATTTT. Encoded protein: CASRPASGTDTQYF. Filled out from reference TRBV7-2 and TRBJ2-3, the complete variable domain reads GAGVSQSPSNKVTEKGKDVELRCDPISGHTALYWYRQSLGQGLEFLIYFQGNSAPDKSGLPSDRFSAERTGGSVSTLTIQRTQQEDSAVYLCASRPASGTDTQYFGPGTRLTVL.

CDR3 in DNA: TGCAGTGCTAGGGTCGCCACAGGGGGCAATCAGCCCCAGCATTTT. It codes for CSARVATGGNQPQHF. The chain employs TRBV20-1 and TRBJ1-5; 7 nucleotides align to TRBD1. CDR1 and CDR2 (germline): DFQATT, SNEGSKA (reference sequence). The CDR3 spans 15 residues. V shed 3 bases and J 2 bases; nucleotides not matched to a gene: 7.

In its sample, this clonotype was seen a few times. The chain combines TRBV15 with TRBJ2-5; possible D gene TRBD2, 5 bases. The CDR3 consists of 14 residues. Germline V gene lookup returns CDR1 LNHNV and CDR2 YYDKDF (reference sequence). V lost 0 bases and J lost 5, with 10 bases in between. In nucleotides, the CDR3 is TGTGCCACCAGCAGAGATCGCGGGTGGGAGACCCAGTACTTC. This gives the protein CATSRDRGWETQYF.

Regarding this clonotype: Germline is not matched at one junction end, which may reflect a read error. This sequence joins TRBV29-1 and TRBJ2-7, with D unresolved. This CDR3 comprises 11 residues. Germline assignment: CDR1 SQVTM and CDR2 ANQGSEA. CDR3 bases: TGCAGAGTTGAAGGGCCCTACGAGCAGTACTTC. Protein product: CRVEGPYEQYF.

This chain uses TRBV7-2 with TRBJ2-7; no clear D. The CDR3 is made up of 13 amino acids. Germline V gene lookup returns CDR1 SGHTA and CDR2 FQGNSA. V was trimmed by 4 bases and J by 7 bases, leaving 14 bases between them. The CDR3 region is CASSYSLWGEQYF. The CDR3 DNA is TGTGCCAGCAGCTATTCCTTGTGGGGTGAGCAGTACTTC.